What follows are 10 T cell receptor beta chains derived from one specimen sequenced in a study of CXCR3-negative and CXCR3-positive naive CD8 T cells. Study findings and constraints: The study found more hydrophobic TRB CDR3s in CXCR3-positive naive cells than in CXCR3-negative naive cells.

These TCRs' antigens remain unknown. 5' RACE with UMI labels generated the TRB cDNA libraries. TCRdb re-called the 5' RACE reads, yielding one record per CDR3 amino acid sequence without DNA. Its table lists roughly 93,000 distinct CDR3 sequences. The sample comprised naive CXCR3+ CD8+ T cells from blood. As to subset: CD45RO-CCR7+CD27+CD95- naive CD8+ T cells expressing CXCR3 (TNR3+). All receptors come from a human donor in good health. Some clones in this sample may be carry-over from other donors' samples.

This rearrangement joins TRBV29-1 to TRBJ1-2; TCRdb outputs TRBD1, but without DNA this stays unchecked. The CDR3 loop spans 13 amino acids. CDR1 and CDR2 (germline): SQVTM, ANQGSEA. The CDR3 sequence: CSVDQGRIYGYTF. The whole variable domain, filled in from reference TRBV29-1 and TRBJ1-2, reads SAVISQKPSRDICQRGTSLTIQCQVDSQVTMMFWYRQQPGQSLTLIATANQGSEATYESGFVIDKFPISRPNLTFSTLTVSNMSPEDSSIYLCSVDQGRIYGYTFGSGTRLTVV.

The chain has TRBV12-3 or TRBV12-4 and TRBJ1-5; TCRdb's D call, TRBD1, is unchecked because there is no DNA. This CDR3 contains 14 residues. This CDR3 reads CASSLKGAGQPQHF.

The V and J genes are TRBV6-4 and TRBJ2-1; absent DNA, TCRdb's TRBD2 call cannot be checked. This CDR3 has 13 amino acids. Looked up from germline, CDR1 is MRHNA and CDR2 is SNTAGT. The chain's CDR3 is CASSDRLAGGLFF.

This sequence joins TRBV6-5 and TRBJ2-3; TCRdb gives TRBD1 as the D gene, but with no DNA this cannot be confirmed. Germline V gene lookup returns CDR1 MNHEY and CDR2 SVGAGI. The CDR3 length is 14 residues. Here the CDR3 reads CASRETGRTDTQYF.

V and J are TRBV28 and TRBJ2-7; TCRdb indicates TRBD1, and absent DNA this call remains unverified. Germline CDR1 is MDHEN and CDR2 is SYDVKM. CDR3 length equals 15 residues. CDR3 in amino acids: CASNLGPTGAYEQYF.

The chain carries TRBV7-8 and TRBJ2-7; absent DNA, TCRdb's TRBD1 call cannot be checked. Germline V gene sequence: CDR1 SGHVS, CDR2 FQNEAQ. The CDR3 is 16 amino acids. Here the CDR3 reads CASSLFRGQPSYEQYF.

V and J are TRBV28 and TRBJ2-1; TCRdb names TRBD1, which stays unverified in the absence of DNA. Germline loops: CDR1 MDHEN, CDR2 SYDVKM. The CDR3 extends over 15 amino acids. The CDR3 loop reads CASSTDRALYNEQFF.

The chain is built from TRBV6-2 or TRBV6-3 and TRBJ2-1. The length of the CDR3 is 14 residues. Germline assignment: CDR1 MNHEY and CDR2 SVGEGT. CDR3 region: CASSYSDIQDEQFF.

This chain connects TRBV7-9 to TRBJ2-7; TCRdb gives TRBD1 as the D gene, but with no DNA this cannot be confirmed. Germline loops: CDR1 SEHNR, CDR2 FQNEAQ (reference sequence). This CDR3 spans 12 amino acids. CDR3 sequence: CASSLPGQGAYF.

V is TRBV4-1 and J is TRBJ2-7; as DNA is missing, the TRBD1 call by TCRdb cannot be tested. Germline V CDR1 and CDR2: MGHRA, YSYEKL. The CDR3 sequence is 14 residues long. The chain's CDR3 is CASSLRGGAYEQYF.